This passage covers 18 T cell receptor beta chains from one sample sequenced in a study of blood T cell repertoires in COVID-19. Here immunoSEQ multiplex PCR was the method, and the copy in TCRdb shows in-frame clones only, minus some. The profile shows approximately 150,000 clones, more than 75% of them singletons. The specimen was peripheral blood. These receptors were collected from a man aged 50 to 60 who had recovered from COVID-19.

The rearrangement links TRBV7-2 to TRBJ2-3, with D perhaps matching TRBD2 (5 bases). V lost 1 base to trimming and J lost 3 bases, with 14 bases between them. This CDR3 contains 16 residues. Germline loops: CDR1 SGHTA, CDR2 FQGNSA. CDR3 nucleotides: TGTGCCAGCAGCTTAGTGGCTAGCCGCCAGACAGATACGCAGTATTTT. It encodes CASSLVASRQTDTQYF.

The rearrangement joins TRBV28 to TRBJ1-1; 12 nucleotides align to TRBD1. In germline, CDR1 is MDHEN, CDR2 SYDVKM. V shed 7 bases and J 5 bases; nucleotides not matched to a gene: 11. This CDR3 has 16 amino acids. The CDR3 loop is CASTLWGQGAITEAFF. Written as DNA, the CDR3 is TGTGCCAGCACCTTATGGGGACAGGGGGCGATTACTGAAGCTTTCTTT.

The chain employs TRBV5-4 and TRBJ1-1; D is ambiguous. The V gene's germline CDR1 is SGHNT and CDR2 YYREEE (reference sequence). The germline V and J ends were trimmed by 3 bases and 3 bases, with 3 bases remaining between them. The CDR3 is 11 amino acids. CDR3 sequence reads: CASSSDTEAFF. The CDR3 DNA reads as TGTGCCAGCAGCTCAGACACTGAAGCTTTCTTT.

The CDR3 DNA sequence: TGTGCCAGCAGCTTAGTCATCGCGCGGCCGGGACCAGACAGGCTCGGCTATGGCTACACCTTC. Residues: CASSLVIARPGPDRLGYGYTF. J is TRBJ1-2 and V is TRBV7-8; weak D call: TRBD1 (6 bases). Germline V gene lookup returns CDR1 SGHVS and CDR2 FQNEAQ. CDR3 length: 21 residues. V lost 1 base and J 4 bases, leaving 31 bases between the germline ends. The full variable domain, its missing parts supplied by reference TRBV7-8 and TRBJ1-2, is GAGVSQSPRYKVAKRGQDVALRCDPISGHVSLFWYQQALGQGPEFLTYFQNEAQLDKSGLPSDRFFAERPEGSVSTLKIQRTQQEDSAVYLCASSLVIARPGPDRLGYGYTFGSGTRLTVV.

In its sample, this clone was seen once. This chain connects TRBV2 to TRBJ2-7, with TRBD2 matching 9 bases. The CDR3 runs 14 residues. V gave up 4 bases and J gave up 6 bases; unmatched junction bases: 7. Per germline, CDR1 SNHLY and CDR2 FYNNEI. CDR3 DNA: TGTGCCAGCAGTGGGAGCGGGGGGTCTCTCGAGCAGTACTTC. This gives the protein CASSGSGGSLEQYF.

V is TRBV9 and J is TRBJ1-3; 7 nucleotides line up with TRBD1. Trimming cost V 4 bases and J 2 bases; bases outside gene matches: 9. Germline CDR1 SGDLS, CDR2 YYNGEE. This CDR3 is built from 16 residues. The CDR3 nucleotides read TGTGCCAGCAGCCCTTATCGACAGGGCCCTGGAAACACCATATATTTT. Its translation: CASSPYRQGPGNTIYF.

This clone has only one observation. This rearrangement joins TRBV28 to TRBJ2-3; 9 bases align to TRBD1. The germline CDR1 and CDR2 sequences are MDHEN and SYDVKM. Trimming removed 7 bases from V and 4 bases from J; junction bases left unmatched: 9. CDR3 size: 15 residues. As DNA, the CDR3 is TGTGCCAGCAACCCGGGACAGGGACGCCCAGATACGCAGTATTTT. It translates to CASNPGQGRPDTQYF.

This rearrangement joins TRBV11-3 to TRBJ2-7; TRBD2 might be the D (8 bases). V lost 1 base to trimming and J lost 1 base, with 23 bases between them. The CDR3 spans 19 residues. The germline gives CDR1 SGHNT, CDR2 YENEEA. CDR3 in amino acids: CASSLVRGREVLSSYEQYF. The CDR3 DNA is TGTGCCAGCAGCTTAGTAAGGGGGCGGGAGGTCCTCTCGTCCTACGAGCAGTACTTC.

The gene calls are TRBV13 and TRBJ1-2; possibly TRBD1 for D (5 bases). This CDR3 region has 13 residues. Germline V gene lookup returns CDR1 PRHDT and CDR2 FYEKMQ (reference sequence). Trimming removed 1 base from V and 5 bases from J, with 8 bases in between. The CDR3 bases are TGTGCCAGCAGCTTAGAGGGGAGGTATGGCTACACCTTC. It specifies CASSLEGRYGYTF.

The chain links TRBV5-4 to TRBJ2-7; 10 bases align to TRBD1. V lost 0 bases and J lost 4; bases outside the gene matches: 4. The CDR3 consists of 15 residues. Germline values: CDR1 SGHNT, CDR2 YYREEE (reference sequence). The CDR3 DNA sequence: TGTGCCAGCAGCTTGGTGGGACAGGGGTCTTACGAGCAGTACTTC. This sequence encodes CASSLVGQGSYEQYF.

V usage is TRBV19 and J usage is TRBJ2-7, with D maybe TRBD2 (5 bases). V dropped 4 bases and J dropped 0 bases, with 13 bases sitting between them. CDR1 LNHDA and CDR2 SQIVND come from the germline V gene (reference sequence). CDR3 size: 15 residues. The chain's CDR3 is CASSTQTGSSYEQYF. The CDR3 DNA is TGTGCCAGTAGTACGCAGACTGGGAGCTCCTACGAGCAGTACTTC.

This clone was counted many times. The CDR3 reads CRGPGANVLTF. The CDR3 DNA reads as TGCAGGGGGCCTGGGGCCAACGTCCTGACTTTC. The V call is TRBV29-1, the J call TRBJ2-6; the D gene is possibly TRBD1 (5 bases). From germline, CDR1 is SQVTM and CDR2 ANQGSEA. The CDR3 is 11 amino acids.

This sequence joins TRBV27 and TRBJ2-2, with D maybe TRBD1 (5 bases). V lost 0 bases to trimming and J lost 0 bases, with 8 bases between them. Germline V gives CDR1 MNHEY, CDR2 SMNVEV (reference sequence). The CDR3 is 16 amino acids. CDR3 amino acids: CASSLSTAANTGELFF. The CDR3 DNA is TGTGCCAGCAGTTTATCGACAGCCGCGAACACCGGGGAGCTGTTTTTT.

This chain joins TRBV6-5 and TRBJ1-4; weak D call: TRBD1 (6 bases). The V and J ends lost 6 bases and 8 bases respectively, with 16 bases between them. This CDR3 contains 14 residues. CDR1 is MNHEY, CDR2 SVGAGI, per germline. The chain's CDR3 is CASSDTGSREKLFF. As DNA, the CDR3 is TGTGCCAGCAGCGACACAGGGTCGAGGGAAAAACTGTTTTTT.

This clone appeared once. This sequence joins TRBV27 and TRBJ1-2; TRBD1 might be the D (6 bases). This CDR3 comprises 15 residues. V lost 6 bases, J lost 5 bases, and 19 bases lay in between. From germline, CDR1 is MNHEY and CDR2 SMNVEV (reference sequence). CDR3 residues: CASSPTGSFGYGYTF. The CDR3 DNA is TGTGCCAGCAGCCCGACAGGCTCGTTCGGGTATGGCTACACCTTC.

J is TRBJ1-2 and V is TRBV27; 9 bases map to TRBD1. Germline values: CDR1 MNHEY, CDR2 SMNVEV (reference sequence). V shed 6 bases, J shed 2 bases, and the junction held 7 bases outside the gene matches. CDR3 size: 15 residues. The CDR3 spells CASRVQGAWNYGYTF. The CDR3 DNA is TGTGCCAGCAGGGTACAGGGGGCTTGGAACTATGGCTACACCTTC.

The V and J genes are TRBV6-2 or TRBV6-3 and TRBJ2-2; 9 nucleotides agree with TRBD1. V was clipped by 3 bases and J by 5 bases; unmatched bases: 4. Per the germline V gene, CDR1 is MNHEY and CDR2 is SVGEGT. The CDR3 sequence is 15 residues long. CDR3 protein: CASSYGQGRTGELFF. Written as DNA, the CDR3 is TGTGCCAGCAGTTATGGACAGGGGAGGACCGGGGAGCTGTTTTTT.

The V and J genes are TRBV6-5 and TRBJ1-2; weak D call: TRBD1 (6 bases). With 4 bases removed from V and 8 bases from J, the gap between germline ends came to 14 bases. This CDR3 comprises 13 residues. CDR1 and CDR2 from the germline V gene are MNHEY and SVGAGI. CDR3 amino acids: CASSFSQGKGYTF. The DNA for the CDR3 is TGTGCCAGCAGTTTCTCGCAGGGGAAGGGCTACACCTTC.